One sample yielded the 30 T cell receptor beta chains listed below, sequenced in a study of PD-L1 blockade in urothelial cancer. The repertoire was sequenced with immunoSEQ multiplex PCR; TCRdb's copy has only in-frame clones and lacks some. The sample comprises 38,000 or so clones, 80% to 90% of which are singletons, and approximately 16% rests with the top ten. Specimen: PBMCs, collected around atezolizumab (anti-PD-L1) treatment. The receptors were gathered from a man in his 60s with urothelial cancer.

This chain's CDR3 is CASSLDQTGLEAFF. DNA for the CDR3: TGCGCCAGCAGCTTGGATCAGACAGGTCTTGAAGCTTTCTTT. This chain uses TRBV5-1 with TRBJ1-1, with a possible D match to TRBD1 (6 bases). Germline CDR1 is SGHRS and CDR2 is YFSETQ. This CDR3 is 14 amino acids long. Trimming pared 0 bases from V and 7 bases from J, leaving 13 bases between.

J is TRBJ1-4 and V is TRBV4-3; D is ambiguous. V dropped 2 bases and J dropped 0 bases, with 7 bases sitting between them. The germline V gene encodes CDR1 LGHNA and CDR2 YSLEER. The CDR3 covers 15 residues. The DNA for the CDR3 is TGCGCCAGCAGCCAACGCCTAGCAACTAATGAAAAACTGTTTTTT. It is translated as CASSQRLATNEKLFF.

CDR3 bases: TGTGCCAGCAAACGGGGGGATCCTGAGCAGTTCTTC. Amino acid sequence: CASKRGDPEQFF. The chain combines TRBV28 with TRBJ2-1; 7 bases fit TRBD2. V shed 7 bases and J 9 bases; nucleotides not matched to a gene: 6. This CDR3 region has 12 residues. CDR1 and CDR2 from the germline V gene are MDHEN and SYDVKM.

This chain connects TRBV6-1 to TRBJ1-6; D is uncertain. This CDR3 contains 16 residues. The V end was cut by 4 bases, the J end by 7 bases, with 17 bases between. The germline V gene has CDR1 MNHNS and CDR2 SASEGT. The DNA of the CDR3 is TGTGCCAGCAGTGCGTCCCACCCCGGTAGCAATTCACCCCTCCACTTT. Translation: CASSASHPGSNSPLHF.

The count of this clone is one. The chain employs TRBV11-3 and TRBJ1-1; D is possibly TRBD1 (5 bases). V was pared by 3 bases and J by 0 bases, with 11 bases between. CDR1 and CDR2 (germline): SGHNT, YENEEA. This CDR3 has 15 residues. CDR3: CASSLGGRLNTEAFF. The CDR3 region has the DNA TGTGCCAGCAGCTTGGGGGGTCGGTTGAACACTGAAGCTTTCTTT.

The chain uses TRBV2 and TRBJ2-7; 7 nucleotides line up with TRBD2. V was pared by 10 bases and J by 2 bases, with 8 bases of the junction left unmatched. CDR3 length: 13 amino acids. In germline, CDR1 is SNHLY, CDR2 FYNNEI. The CDR3 here is CATGGGSTYEQYF. In nucleotides, the CDR3 is TGTGCCACCGGAGGCGGGAGTACCTACGAGCAGTACTTC.

This clone is a singleton in its sample. The gene calls are TRBV6-1 and TRBJ2-7, with D tentatively TRBD2 (6 bases). The CDR3 runs 12 residues. Trimming stripped 7 bases from V and 2 bases from J, with 9 bases between. CDR1 MNHNS and CDR2 SASEGT come from the germline V gene. The CDR3 reads CASMEGPYEQYF. DNA for the CDR3: TGTGCCAGCATGGAGGGACCCTACGAGCAGTACTTC.

As to this clone: The junction departs from the called germline gene at one end, perhaps through a read error. The chain combines TRBV2 with TRBJ2-1, with D possibly matching TRBD1 (6 bases). The CDR3 runs 14 residues. The germline CDR1 and CDR2 sequences are SNHLY and FYNNEI. CDR3 coding DNA: TGTGCCAGCAGTGAAGGTTTCAGGGGATCGGAGCGGTTCTTC. This codes for CASSEGFRGSERFF.

This clone was detected only once. The gene calls are TRBV28 and TRBJ2-3, with TRBD2 matching over 9 bases. With V trimmed by 4 bases and J by 3 bases, 14 bases remained unmatched. The CDR3 has 18 residues. The germline CDR1 and CDR2 sequences are MDHEN and SYDVKM. CDR3 bases: TGTGCCAGCAGTTGGGCGGGAGGGAATAGACCAAAAACAGATACGCAGTATTTT. It specifies CASSWAGGNRPKTDTQYF.

The CDR3 DNA follows: TGTGCCAGCAGCTTGGTCTCTCTTCAGGGGGTGACGGCCGGATCACCCCTCCACTTT. Translation gives CASSLVSLQGVTAGSPLHF. V gene TRBV5-6 combines with J gene TRBJ1-6, with 7 bases lining up with TRBD1. The CDR3 consists of 19 residues. With 0 bases clipped from V and 10 bases from J, the junction kept 19 bases outside the gene matches. Germline V gene sequence: CDR1 SGHDT, CDR2 YYEEEE. The full variable domain, completed using reference TRBV5-6 and TRBJ1-6, is DAGVTQSPTHLIKTRGQQVTLRCSPKSGHDTVSWYQQALGQGPQFIFQYYEEEERQRGNFPDRFSGHQFPNYSSELNVNALLLGDSALYLCASSLVSLQGVTAGSPLHFGNGTRLTVT.

This chain joins TRBV5-4 and TRBJ2-1; TRBD2 is a possible D gene (7 bases). The CDR3 has 20 amino acids. Germline loops: CDR1 SGHNT, CDR2 YYREEE (reference sequence). Trimming left V 4 bases short and J 1 base short, with 27 bases between. The CDR3 loop reads CASSPSVGGGLVSSYNEQFF. The CDR3 coding sequence is TGTGCCAGCAGCCCCTCGGTGGGGGGCGGACTAGTATCGTCCTACAATGAGCAGTTCTTC. Together with reference TRBV5-4 and TRBJ2-1, the CDR3 gives the full variable domain: ETGVTQSPTHLIKTRGQQVTLRCSSQSGHNTVSWYQQALGQGPQFIFQYYREEENGRGNFPPRFSGLQFPNYSSELNVNALELDDSALYLCASSPSVGGGLVSSYNEQFFGPGTRLTVL.

DNA for the CDR3: TGTGCCAGCAGCTCGGGACCGGGAGCCGTCCTTAGTAAGAAGTTCTTC. This sequence encodes CASSSGPGAVLSKKFF. The chain recombines TRBV7-9 with TRBJ2-1, with D perhaps matching TRBD2 (6 bases). With 4 bases removed from V and 14 bases from J, the gap between germline ends came to 27 bases. The CDR3 consists of 16 residues. The germline CDR1 and CDR2 sequences are SEHNR and FQNEAQ (reference sequence).

In its sample, this clone was seen many times. The chain combines TRBV11-2 with TRBJ2-7; D is uncertain. Germline CDR1 SGHAT, CDR2 FQNNGV. This CDR3 is built from 13 residues. V was pared by 1 base and J by 6 bases, with 10 bases between. The CDR3 region is CASSLAAGSEQYF. CDR3 DNA: TGTGCCAGCAGCTTAGCTGCAGGCTCCGAGCAGTACTTC.

This chain joins TRBV27 and TRBJ1-2; 10 nucleotides align to TRBD1. The CDR3 has 15 residues. The V and J ends lost 3 bases and 2 bases, in that order; junction bases with no gene match: 3. Germline loops: CDR1 MNHEY, CDR2 SMNVEV (reference sequence). CDR3 sequence (DNA): TGTGCCAGCAGTTTGGGACAGGGGAGAAACTATGGCTACACCTTC. Its protein product is CASSLGQGRNYGYTF.

The chain links TRBV27 to TRBJ2-5, with D possibly matching TRBD1 (6 bases). Germline values: CDR1 MNHEY, CDR2 SMNVEV (reference sequence). This CDR3 has 15 amino acids. V lost 6 bases to trimming and J lost 5 bases, with 19 bases between them. CDR3 nucleotide sequence: TGTGCCAGCAGCCTGCTCTCGACAGGTTTCGAGACCCAGTACTTC. Residues: CASSLLSTGFETQYF.

In DNA, the CDR3 is TGTGCCAGCAGCAAGCTCGCAGGGATCGGGTACGAGCAGTACTTC. This sequence encodes CASSKLAGIGYEQYF. The rearrangement links TRBV7-6 to TRBJ2-7, with D perhaps TRBD1 (5 bases). CDR1 and CDR2 from the germline V gene are SGHVS and FNYEAQ. This CDR3 has 15 amino acids. Trimming took 5 bases from V and 4 from J, leaving 18 bases between them.

The chain employs TRBV28 and TRBJ1-1, with D uncertain. V was cut by 5 bases and J by 0 bases, with 13 bases left in between. CDR3 size: 15 residues. The germline gives CDR1 MDHEN, CDR2 SYDVKM. The CDR3 sequence is CASSPSSAMNTEAFF. The DNA of the CDR3 is TGTGCCAGCAGTCCCTCTAGTGCTATGAACACTGAAGCTTTCTTT. The variable domain in full, completed from reference TRBV28 and TRBJ1-1, reads DVKVTQSSRYLVKRTGEKVFLECVQDMDHENMFWYRQDPGLGLRLIYFSYDVKMKEKGDIPEGYSVSREKKERFSLILESASTNQTSMYLCASSPSSAMNTEAFFGQGTRLTVV.

The rearrangement uses TRBV9 and TRBJ2-1; 12 bases are a match to TRBD2. Germline values: CDR1 SGDLS, CDR2 YYNGEE. The CDR3 is 19 amino acids. Unmatched junction bases numbered 10, after V lost 3 bases and J lost 0 bases. The CDR3 here is CASSADLAGGLASYNEQFF. The CDR3 DNA reads TGTGCCAGCAGCGCCGACCTAGCGGGAGGGTTAGCCTCCTACAATGAGCAGTTCTTC.

The chain employs TRBV19 and TRBJ2-5; 9 nucleotides line up with TRBD1. Trimming took 7 bases from V and 4 from J; bases not matched to a gene: 10. This CDR3 comprises 15 residues. Germline-derived CDR1 and CDR2 are LNHDA and SQIVND (reference sequence). The CDR3 DNA sequence: TGTGCCAGTAATTTGGGGACAGGGCCCCTAGAGACCCAGTACTTC. Protein sequence: CASNLGTGPLETQYF.

The chain uses TRBV14 and TRBJ2-3, with 10 nucleotides matching TRBD2. Losses at the gene ends were 1 base for V and 6 bases for J; bases not matched to a gene: 13. The germline CDR1 and CDR2 sequences are SGHDN and FVKESK. This CDR3 has 18 residues. This CDR3 reads CASSQGGVTSGASDTQYF. The CDR3 bases are TGTGCCAGCAGCCAAGGAGGAGTAACTAGCGGGGCGTCGGATACGCAGTATTTT.

The V gene is TRBV30, the J gene TRBJ2-5, with D possibly being TRBD2 (5 bases). Germline values: CDR1 GTSNPN, CDR2 SVGIG (reference sequence). The CDR3 is made up of 15 amino acids. Trimming took off 3 bases at V and 0 bases at J, with 14 bases between the two ends. CDR3 nucleotide sequence: TGTGCCTGGAGCCGGGGAGTAGGATACCAAGAGACCCAGTACTTC. It codes for CAWSRGVGYQETQYF.

V gene TRBV27 combines with J gene TRBJ1-3; D perhaps matches TRBD1 (6 bases). V lost 6 bases to trimming and J lost 4 bases, with 10 bases between them. CDR1 and CDR2 from the germline V gene are MNHEY and SMNVEV (reference sequence). The CDR3 sequence is 13 residues long. CDR3: CASRQGGGNTIYF. Written as DNA, the CDR3 is TGTGCCAGCAGACAGGGTGGGGGAAACACCATATATTTT.

This clone was seen only once. The rearrangement uses TRBV6-5 and TRBJ1-3; D gene ambiguous. Between the trimmed V and J ends, which lost 4 bases and 1 base, there was a span of 14 bases. There are 16 residues in the CDR3. The germline gives CDR1 MNHEY, CDR2 SVGAGI. CDR3 DNA sequence: TGTGCCAGCAGTTCAGGATCATGGAGGTCTGGAAACACCATATATTTT. Amino acid sequence: CASSSGSWRSGNTIYF.

V is TRBV30 and J is TRBJ2-5; 13 nucleotides agree with TRBD2. Trimming took 2 bases from V and 5 from J; bases not matched to a gene: 5. In germline, CDR1 is GTSNPN, CDR2 SVGIG (reference sequence). This CDR3 region has 15 residues. CDR3 nucleotide sequence: TGTGCCTGGAGTACTGGACTAGCGGGAGTGGAGACCCAGTACTTC. Its translation: CAWSTGLAGVETQYF.

The chain recombines TRBV2 with TRBJ1-3; 8 nucleotides agree with TRBD1. Germline loops: CDR1 SNHLY, CDR2 FYNNEI. CDR3 length: 16 amino acids. V was clipped by 1 base and J by 2 bases; unmatched bases: 4. This CDR3 reads CASSEVQGGTGNTIYF. Here the CDR3 DNA reads TGTGCCAGCAGTGAAGTACAGGGGGGGACTGGAAACACCATATATTTT.

V usage is TRBV6-5 and J usage is TRBJ2-6; weak D call: TRBD2 (5 bases). The CDR3 extends over 14 amino acids. V was cut by 6 bases and J by 1 base, with 7 bases left in between. Germline loops: CDR1 MNHEY, CDR2 SVGAGI. The chain's CDR3 is CASRERSGANVLTF. The CDR3 DNA reads TGTGCCAGCAGGGAGCGGTCTGGGGCCAACGTCCTGACTTTC.

The chain uses TRBV9 and TRBJ2-1, with D possibly being TRBD2 (6 bases). Trimming stripped 5 bases from V and 9 bases from J, with 12 bases between. The V gene's germline CDR1 is SGDLS and CDR2 YYNGEE. The CDR3 is 12 residues long. The CDR3 nucleotides read TGTGCCAGCAGACCTTCAGCGGGTGAGCAGTTCTTC. It translates to CASRPSAGEQFF.

The V and J genes are TRBV5-1 and TRBJ2-5, with TRBD1 matching 7 bases. Germline values: CDR1 SGHRS, CDR2 YFSETQ. CDR3 length: 14 residues. V lost 2 bases, J lost 4 bases, and 5 bases stayed unmatched. The CDR3 DNA reads TGCGCCAGCAGCTTCGGACAGGATCTAGAGACCCAGTACTTC. Translation: CASSFGQDLETQYF.

The V and J genes are TRBV27 and TRBJ2-7; 8 nucleotides line up with TRBD2. V trimming: 7 bases; J trimming: 5 bases; junction bases outside the gene matches: 4. The CDR3 totals 12 residues. CDR1 is MNHEY and CDR2 is SMNVEV in the germline V gene (reference sequence). The CDR3 region has the DNA TGTGCCAGCAAGGAGCGGGAGAACGAGCAGTACTTC. This sequence encodes CASKERENEQYF.

This clone was detected only a few times. V gene TRBV11-2 combines with J gene TRBJ2-1, with D uncertain. Between the trimmed V and J ends, which lost 8 bases and 5 bases, there was a span of 13 bases. The CDR3 runs to 13 residues. Germline-derived CDR1 and CDR2 are SGHAT and FQNNGV. The CDR3, as DNA: TGTGCCAGCCGAGCCTACCTGGACAATGAGCAGTTCTTC. Amino acids: CASRAYLDNEQFF.